This T cell receptor (beta chain) comes out of a study of tumor and adjacent non-tumor tissue in lung cancer. Study in general: Aged about 31 to 80 years, patients included under 13 men and about five women with stage I to III disease. Samples averaged roughly 4 million productive TCRbeta reads each.

The template was RNA from unsorted bulk tissue. Germline V gene sequence: CDR1 SQVTM, CDR2 ANQGSEA. The CDR3 is 16 residues long, ends included. On this clonotype: Because the CDR3's place on the DNA is in doubt, the DNA is left out and the CDR3 is given as listed by TCRdb.

TCRbeta libraries were built with three rounds of nested PCR, modified from ARM-PCR. TCRdb recomputed calls from the multiplex PCR reads with MiXCR, one row per CDR3 protein. This sample carries 75,000 to 80,000 distinct CDR3 sequences, over 80% of them seen once, and the ten largest clones take roughly 15%. This sequence joins TRBV29-1 and TRBJ2-6; TRBD2 is the table's D call, not checked against the DNA. This clonotype was obtained from a woman in her fifties or sixties with non-small cell lung cancer. Sequenced material: lung tumor tissue. The CDR3 protein is CSAWALGSSADNVLTF.